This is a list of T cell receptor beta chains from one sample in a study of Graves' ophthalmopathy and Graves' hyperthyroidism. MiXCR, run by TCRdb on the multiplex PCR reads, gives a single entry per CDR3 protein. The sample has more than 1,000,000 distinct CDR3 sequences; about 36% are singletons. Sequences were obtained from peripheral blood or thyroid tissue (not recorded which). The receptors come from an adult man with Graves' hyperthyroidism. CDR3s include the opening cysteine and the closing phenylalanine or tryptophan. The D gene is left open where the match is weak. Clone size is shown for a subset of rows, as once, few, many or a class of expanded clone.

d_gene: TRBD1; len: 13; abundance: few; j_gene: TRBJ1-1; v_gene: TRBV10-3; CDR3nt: TGTGCCAGCAATCCGACAGGGCGGCCTGAAGCTTTCTTT; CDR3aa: CASNPTGRPEAFF
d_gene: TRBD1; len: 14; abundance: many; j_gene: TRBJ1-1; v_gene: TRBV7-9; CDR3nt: TGTGCCAGCAGCCTGGGACAGCTGAACACTGAAGCTTTCTTT; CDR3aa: CASSLGQLNTEAFF
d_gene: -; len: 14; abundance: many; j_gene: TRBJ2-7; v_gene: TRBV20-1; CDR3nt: TGCAGTGCTAGATTACCAAGGAGCTCCTACGAGCAGTACTTC; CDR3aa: CSARLPRSSYEQYF
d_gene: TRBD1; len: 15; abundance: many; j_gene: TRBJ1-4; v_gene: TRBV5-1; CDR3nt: TGCGCCAGCAGCTCGGAGGGACAGGGGGGGGAAAAACTGTTTTTT; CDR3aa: CASSSEGQGGEKLFF
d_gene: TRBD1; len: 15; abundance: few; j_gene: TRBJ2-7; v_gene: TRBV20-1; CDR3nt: TGCAGTGCTAGAGATCTAGGGGGCCTGTTCTACGAGCAGTACTTC; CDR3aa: CSARDLGGLFYEQYF
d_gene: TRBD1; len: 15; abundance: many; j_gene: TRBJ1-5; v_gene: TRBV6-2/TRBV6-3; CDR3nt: TGTGCCAGCAGTTACTTGACAGGGCAATATCAGCCCCAGCATTTT; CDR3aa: CASSYLTGQYQPQHF
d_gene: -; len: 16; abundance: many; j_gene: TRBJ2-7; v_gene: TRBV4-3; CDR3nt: TGCGCCAGCAGCCAAGATATTGGGGCAGGTGGCTACGAGCAGTACTTC; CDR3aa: CASSQDIGAGGYEQYF
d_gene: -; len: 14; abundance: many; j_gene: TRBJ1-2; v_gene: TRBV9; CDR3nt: TGTGCCAGCAGCAGCCGGGCTACTAACTATGGCTACACCTTC; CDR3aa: CASSSRATNYGYTF
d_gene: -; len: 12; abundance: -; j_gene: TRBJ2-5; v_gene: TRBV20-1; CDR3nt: TGCAGTGCTACAAGCCAGGGAGAGACCCAGTACTTC; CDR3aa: CSATSQGETQYF
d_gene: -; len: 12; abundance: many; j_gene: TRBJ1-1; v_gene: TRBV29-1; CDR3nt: TGCAGCGTTGTGGCCAGCGACACTGAAGCTTTCTTT; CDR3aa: CSVVASDTEAFF
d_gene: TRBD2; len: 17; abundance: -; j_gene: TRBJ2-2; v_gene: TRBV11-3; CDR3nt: TGTGCCAGTGCCGGTGGGGGGACTAGCGGTTTCACCGGGGAGCTGTTTTTT; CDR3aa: CASAGGGTSGFTGELFF
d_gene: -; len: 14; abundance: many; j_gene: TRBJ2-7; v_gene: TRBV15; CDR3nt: TGTGCCACCAGGCCACAGGGAAGAACCTACGAGCAGTACTTC; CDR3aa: CATRPQGRTYEQYF
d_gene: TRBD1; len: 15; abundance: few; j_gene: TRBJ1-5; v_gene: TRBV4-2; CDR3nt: TGTGCCAGCAGCCTAATACAGGGGCACAATCAGCCCCAGCATTTT; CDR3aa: CASSLIQGHNQPQHF
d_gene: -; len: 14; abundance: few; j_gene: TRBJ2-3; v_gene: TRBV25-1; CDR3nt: TGTGCCAGCAGTGCATTTCTGGGGGCAGAGACGCAGTATTTT; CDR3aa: CASSAFLGAETQYF
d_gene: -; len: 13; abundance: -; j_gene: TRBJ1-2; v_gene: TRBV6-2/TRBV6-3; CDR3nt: TGTGCCAGCAGTCCACAGGATAACTATGGCTACACCTTC; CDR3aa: CASSPQDNYGYTF
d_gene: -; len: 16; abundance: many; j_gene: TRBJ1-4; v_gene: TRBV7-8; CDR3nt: TGTGCCAGCAGCTTAGGGGGCAGCCGTCTTGGTGAAAAACTGTTTTTT; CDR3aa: CASSLGGSRLGEKLFF
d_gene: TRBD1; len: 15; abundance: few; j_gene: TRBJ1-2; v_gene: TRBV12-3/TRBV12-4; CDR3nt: TGTGCCAGCACCCTAAACAGGGGGCGCGACTATGGCTACACCTTC; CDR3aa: CASTLNRGRDYGYTF
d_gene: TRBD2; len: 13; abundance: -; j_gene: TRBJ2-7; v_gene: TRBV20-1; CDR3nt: TGCAGTGCTATGACCGGGAGGTTTCACGAGCAGTACTTC; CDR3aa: CSAMTGRFHEQYF
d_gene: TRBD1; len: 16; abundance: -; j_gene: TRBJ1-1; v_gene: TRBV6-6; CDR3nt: TGTGCCAGCAGTTTGCCACGACAGGGAGCGAACACTGAAGCTTTCTTT; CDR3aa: CASSLPRQGANTEAFF
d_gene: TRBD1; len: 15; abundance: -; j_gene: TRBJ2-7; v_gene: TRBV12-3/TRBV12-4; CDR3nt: TGTGCCAGCAGTTCCAGCCGCGGACAGGAGAGCGAGCAGTACTTC; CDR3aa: CASSSSRGQESEQYF
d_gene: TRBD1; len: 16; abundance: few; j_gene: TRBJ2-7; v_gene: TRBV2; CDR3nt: TGTGCCAGCAGTCGAGCCCGACAGGGGAGAATTCACGAGCAGTACTTC; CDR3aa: CASSRARQGRIHEQYF
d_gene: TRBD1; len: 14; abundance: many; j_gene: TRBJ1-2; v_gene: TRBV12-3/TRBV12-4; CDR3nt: TGTGCCAGCAAAGGGACAGCGTCTCCCTATGGCTACACCTTC; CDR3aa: CASKGTASPYGYTF
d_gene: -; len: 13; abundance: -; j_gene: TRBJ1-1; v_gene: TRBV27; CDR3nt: TGTGCCAGCAGTTTAGGTAGGGGCTTCGCAGCTTTCTTT; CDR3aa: CASSLGRGFAAFF
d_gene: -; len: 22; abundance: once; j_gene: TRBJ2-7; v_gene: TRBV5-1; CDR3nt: -; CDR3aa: CASTNQTSMYLCASSAPYEQYF
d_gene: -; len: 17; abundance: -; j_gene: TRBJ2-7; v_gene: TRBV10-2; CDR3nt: TGTGCCAGCAGTTACGGTTCGGGGCAGCTGGTCTCCTACGAGCAGTACTTC; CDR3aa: CASSYGSGQLVSYEQYF
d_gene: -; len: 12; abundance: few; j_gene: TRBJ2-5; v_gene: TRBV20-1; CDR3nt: TGCAGTGCTAGCGGAGCGGGAGAGACCCAGTACTTC; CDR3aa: CSASGAGETQYF
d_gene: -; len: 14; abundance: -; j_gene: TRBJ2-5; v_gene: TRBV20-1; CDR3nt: TGCAGTGCTAGCGGGGGACTGCCTCAAGAGACCCAGTACTTC; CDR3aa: CSASGGLPQETQYF
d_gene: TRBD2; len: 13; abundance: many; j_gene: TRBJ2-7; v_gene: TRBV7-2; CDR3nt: TGTGCCAGCAGCTCCGGGGGGGCGAGAGAGCAGTACTTC; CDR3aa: CASSSGGAREQYF
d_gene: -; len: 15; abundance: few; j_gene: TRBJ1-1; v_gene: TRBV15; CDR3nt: TGTGCCACCAGCAGAGGTGGGGGCTCGAACACTGAAGCTTTCTTT; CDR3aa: CATSRGGGSNTEAFF
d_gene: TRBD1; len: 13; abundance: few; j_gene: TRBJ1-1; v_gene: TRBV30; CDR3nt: TGTGCCTGGAGCAGGGGGGTAAACACTGAAGCTTTCTTT; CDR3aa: CAWSRGVNTEAFF
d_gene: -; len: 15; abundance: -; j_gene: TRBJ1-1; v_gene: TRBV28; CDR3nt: TGTGCCAGCAGTTTGTACGGAGAAAGGGTCACTGAAGCTTTCTTT; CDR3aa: CASSLYGERVTEAFF
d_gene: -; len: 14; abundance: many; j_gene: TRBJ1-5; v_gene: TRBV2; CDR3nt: TGTGCCAGCCGACAGTCTTATAGCAATCAGCCCCAGCATTTT; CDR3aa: CASRQSYSNQPQHF
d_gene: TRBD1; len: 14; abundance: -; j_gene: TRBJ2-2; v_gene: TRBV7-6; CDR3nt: TGTGCCAGCAGCTTAGAGACAGGGTCCGGGGAGCTGTTTTTT; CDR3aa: CASSLETGSGELFF
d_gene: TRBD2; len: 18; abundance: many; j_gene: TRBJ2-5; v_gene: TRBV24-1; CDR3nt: TGTGCCACCAGTGGTCCAACCGGGACTAGCGGGGGCCAAGAGACCCAGTACTTC; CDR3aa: CATSGPTGTSGGQETQYF
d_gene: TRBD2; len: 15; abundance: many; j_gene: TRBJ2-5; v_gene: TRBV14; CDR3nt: TGTGCCAGCAGCCAATCCGAGACTAGCGGACCCACCCAGTACTTC; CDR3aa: CASSQSETSGPTQYF
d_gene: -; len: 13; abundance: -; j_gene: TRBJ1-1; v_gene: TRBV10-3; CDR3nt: TGTGCCATCCAGGGTAAGGCGGACACTGAAGCTTTCTTT; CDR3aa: CAIQGKADTEAFF
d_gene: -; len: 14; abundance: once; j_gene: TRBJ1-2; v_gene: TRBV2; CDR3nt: TGTGCCAGCAGCCCACGGACGGTTAACTATGGCTACACCTTC; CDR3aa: CASSPRTVNYGYTF
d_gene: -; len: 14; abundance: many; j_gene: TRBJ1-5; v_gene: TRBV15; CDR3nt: TGTGCCACCAGCAGTCCCATAAGAAATCAGCCCCAGCATTTT; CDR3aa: CATSSPIRNQPQHF
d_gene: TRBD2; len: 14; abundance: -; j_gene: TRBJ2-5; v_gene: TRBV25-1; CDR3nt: TGTGCCAGCGCCCCGGGAGGGCCCCGTGAGACCCAGTACTTC; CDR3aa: CASAPGGPRETQYF
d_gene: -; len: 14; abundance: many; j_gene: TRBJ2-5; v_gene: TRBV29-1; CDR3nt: TGCAGCGTTGAAGGGGGGGCGGTGAGGGAGACCCAGTACTTC; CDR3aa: CSVEGGAVRETQYF
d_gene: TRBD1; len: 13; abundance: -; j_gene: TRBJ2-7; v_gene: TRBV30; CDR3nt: TGTGCCTGGAGCGGGACAGCCCACTACGAGCAGTACTTC; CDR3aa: CAWSGTAHYEQYF
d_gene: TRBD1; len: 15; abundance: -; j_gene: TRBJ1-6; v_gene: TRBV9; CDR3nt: TGTGCCAGCAGCGTCTCCGGGACAGGTCCTTCACCCCTCCACTTT; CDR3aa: CASSVSGTGPSPLHF
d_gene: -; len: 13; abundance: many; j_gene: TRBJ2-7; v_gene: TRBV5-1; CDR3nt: TGCGCCAGCAGCTTGAAGGGACTCTACGAGCAGTACTTC; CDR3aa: CASSLKGLYEQYF
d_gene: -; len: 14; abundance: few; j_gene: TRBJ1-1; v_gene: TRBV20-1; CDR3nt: TGCAGTGCTAGAAGGCAGATTGGGAACACTGAAGCTTTCTTT; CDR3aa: CSARRQIGNTEAFF
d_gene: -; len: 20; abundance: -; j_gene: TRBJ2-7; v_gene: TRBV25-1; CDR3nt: TGTGCCAGCAGTGAACGAAAGGGCGGGACAGAAGACGGGACAAGTGACGAGCAGTACTTC; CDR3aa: CASSERKGGTEDGTSDEQYF
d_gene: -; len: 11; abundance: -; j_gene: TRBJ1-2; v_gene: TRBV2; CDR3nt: TGTGCCAGCAGTCATCGAGCGGGCTACACCTTC; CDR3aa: CASSHRAGYTF
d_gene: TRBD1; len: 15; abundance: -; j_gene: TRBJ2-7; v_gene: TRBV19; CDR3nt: TGTGCCAGTAGTATGGTGGGTCGACAGGGACGCGAGCAGTACTTC; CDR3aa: CASSMVGRQGREQYF
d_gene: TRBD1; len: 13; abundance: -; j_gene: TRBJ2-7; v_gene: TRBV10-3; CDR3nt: TGTGCCATCGGTTGGACAGGATCCTACGAGCAGTACTTC; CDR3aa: CAIGWTGSYEQYF
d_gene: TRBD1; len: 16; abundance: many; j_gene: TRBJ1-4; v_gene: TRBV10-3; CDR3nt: TGTGCCATCAGTGAGTTGGCGGGACAGGCCAATGAAAAACTGTTTTTT; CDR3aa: CAISELAGQANEKLFF